The sequence of this T cell receptor (beta chain) was determined in a study of T cells after yellow fever vaccination. Study observations and caveats: There was a small share of clonotypes that showed up in both the CD4 and CD8 compartments.

Each CDR3 protein is one row after TCRdb ran MiXCR on the 5' RACE reads. Here the sample spans some 500,000 distinct CDR3 sequences, approximately 13% being singletons. Of note for this clonotype: The antigen is undetermined.

The CDR3 consists of 15 residues. The germline V gene encodes CDR1 SGHVS and CDR2 FNYEAQ. V was shortened by 9 bases and J by 2 bases, with 18 bases between the two germline ends. The source was PBMCs, collected on the day of the yellow fever booster vaccination. The rearrangement links TRBV7-6 to TRBJ2-3, with TRBD1 as a possible D gene (5 bases). This sequence was found in a man aged 30 to 45 who received the YFV17D yellow fever vaccine. The CDR3 DNA follows: TGTGCCAGTCTGCCCGGGTGGGGCAACACAGATACGCAGTATTTT. As protein: CASLPGWGNTDTQYF.